The present TCR beta chain was sequenced within a study of blood T cells in healthy people across ages. The CDR3 is made up of 16 amino acids. The V end was cut by 0 bases, the J end by 4 bases, with 14 bases between. Per the germline V gene, CDR1 is SGHDT and CDR2 is YYEEEE. Sample-barcoded 5' priming and a J-beta primer mix drove a second PCR of about 7 to 11 cycles. TCRdb reanalysed the 5' RACE reads using MiXCR and keeps one entry per CDR3 protein. The sample includes 1 million or so distinct CDR3 sequences, 20% to 25% of them seen just once. This same sample was also taken into another study, of T cells of mothers and their children. That source notes: Relative to unrelated pairs, biologically related mother-child dyads exhibited marginally greater, non-significant overlap.

This chain joins TRBV5-6 and TRBJ1-5; perhaps TRBD1 as D (5 bases). This TCR was recovered from a girl between 2 and 10 years old in good health. The sequenced material came from blood. The CDR3, as DNA: TGTGCCAGCAGCTTGGCAGGGTCTATTGGGAATCAGCCCCAGCATTTT. Encoded protein: CASSLAGSIGNQPQHF. Full variable domain (missing parts from reference TRBV5-6 and TRBJ1-5): DAGVTQSPTHLIKTRGQQVTLRCSPKSGHDTVSWYQQALGQGPQFIFQYYEEEERQRGNFPDRFSGHQFPNYSSELNVNALLLGDSALYLCASSLAGSIGNQPQHFGDGTRLSIL.